This TCR beta chain was retrieved from a study of T cells after yellow fever vaccination. TCRdb redid the calling of the 5' RACE reads with MiXCR, one entry per CDR3 protein. The sample lists 450,000 to 600,000 distinct CDR3 sequences, roughly 13% occurring once. In germline, CDR1 is DFQATT, CDR2 SNEGSKA (reference sequence). The ends were cut back, 3 bases at V and 1 base at J, with 9 bases in the middle. The CDR3 covers 13 residues. The rearrangement joins TRBV20-1 to TRBJ1-1; the D is unclear. This receptor was taken from a man aged 25-40 years who received the YFV17D yellow fever vaccine. The sequencing here drew on PBMCs, taken on the day of the yellow fever booster vaccination. As DNA, the CDR3 is TGCAGTGCTAGCGTAAAAACGAACACTGAAGCTTTCTTT. Residues: CSASVKTNTEAFF.